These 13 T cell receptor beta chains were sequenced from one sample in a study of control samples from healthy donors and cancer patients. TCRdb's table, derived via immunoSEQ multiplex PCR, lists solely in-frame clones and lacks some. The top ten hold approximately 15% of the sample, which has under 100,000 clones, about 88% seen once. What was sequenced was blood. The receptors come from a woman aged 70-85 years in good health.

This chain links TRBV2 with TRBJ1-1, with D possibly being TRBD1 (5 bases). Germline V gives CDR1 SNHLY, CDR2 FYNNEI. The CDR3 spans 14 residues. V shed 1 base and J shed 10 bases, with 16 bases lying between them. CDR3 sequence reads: CASSEESPLGRAFF. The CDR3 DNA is TGTGCCAGCAGTGAAGAGAGCCCCCTGGGGCGAGCTTTCTTT.

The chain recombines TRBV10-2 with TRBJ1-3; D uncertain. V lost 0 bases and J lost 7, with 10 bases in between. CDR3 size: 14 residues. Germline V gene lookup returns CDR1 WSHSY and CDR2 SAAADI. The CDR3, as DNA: TGCGCCAGCAGTGAGTCGAGCGGGATTAACACCATATATTTT. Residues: CASSESSGINTIYF.

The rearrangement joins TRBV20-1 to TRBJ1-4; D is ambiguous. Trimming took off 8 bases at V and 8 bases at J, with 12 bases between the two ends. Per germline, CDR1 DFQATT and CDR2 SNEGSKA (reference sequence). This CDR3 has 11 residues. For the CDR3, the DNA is TGCAGTCCGCGGGAAGGGGAAAAACTGTTTTTT. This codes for CSPREGEKLFF.

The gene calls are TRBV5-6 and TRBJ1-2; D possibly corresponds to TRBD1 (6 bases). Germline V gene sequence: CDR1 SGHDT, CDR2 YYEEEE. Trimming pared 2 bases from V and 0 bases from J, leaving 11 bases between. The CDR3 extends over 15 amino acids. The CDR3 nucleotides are TGTGCCAGCAGCTTTCGACAGGAACCTAACTATGGCTACACCTTC. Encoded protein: CASSFRQEPNYGYTF.

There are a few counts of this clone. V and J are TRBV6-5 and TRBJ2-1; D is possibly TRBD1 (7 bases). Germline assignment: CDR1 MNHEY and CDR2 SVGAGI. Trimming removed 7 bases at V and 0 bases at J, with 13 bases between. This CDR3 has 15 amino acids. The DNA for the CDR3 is TGTGCCAGCAAGGGCGGGGACAGCTCCTACAATGAGCAGTTCTTC. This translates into CASKGGDSSYNEQFF.

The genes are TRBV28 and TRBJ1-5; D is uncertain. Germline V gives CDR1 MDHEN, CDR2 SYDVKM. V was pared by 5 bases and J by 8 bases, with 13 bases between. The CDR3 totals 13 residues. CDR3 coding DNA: TGTGCCAGCAGTAAAGGGTCCTTCGAGCCCCAGCATTTT. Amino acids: CASSKGSFEPQHF.

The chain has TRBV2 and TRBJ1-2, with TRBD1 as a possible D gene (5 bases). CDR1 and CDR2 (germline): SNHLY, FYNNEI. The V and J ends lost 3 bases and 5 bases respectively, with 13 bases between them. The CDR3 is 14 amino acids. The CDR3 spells CASSDLGGRYGYTF. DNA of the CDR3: TGTGCCAGCAGTGATTTGGGGGGGAGGTATGGCTACACCTTC. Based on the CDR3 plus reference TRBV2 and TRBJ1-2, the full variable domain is EPEVTQTPSHQVTQMGQEVILRCVPISNHLYFYWYRQILGQKVEFLVSFYNNEISEKSEIFDDQFSVERPDGSNFTLKIRSTKLEDSAMYFCASSDLGGRYGYTFGSGTRLTVV.

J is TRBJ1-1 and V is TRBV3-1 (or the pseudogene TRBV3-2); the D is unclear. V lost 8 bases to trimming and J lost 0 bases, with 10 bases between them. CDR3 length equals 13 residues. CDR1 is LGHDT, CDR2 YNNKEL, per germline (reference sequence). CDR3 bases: TGTGCCAGCGCCGGGATCTTGAACACTGAAGCTTTCTTT. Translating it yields CASAGILNTEAFF.

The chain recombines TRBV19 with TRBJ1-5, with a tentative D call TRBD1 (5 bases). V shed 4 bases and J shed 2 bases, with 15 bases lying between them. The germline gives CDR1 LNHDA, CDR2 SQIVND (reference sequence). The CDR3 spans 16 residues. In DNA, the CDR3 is TGTGCCAGTAGTACAACCGGACAACCGGGCAATCAGCCCCAGCATTTT. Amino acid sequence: CASSTTGQPGNQPQHF.

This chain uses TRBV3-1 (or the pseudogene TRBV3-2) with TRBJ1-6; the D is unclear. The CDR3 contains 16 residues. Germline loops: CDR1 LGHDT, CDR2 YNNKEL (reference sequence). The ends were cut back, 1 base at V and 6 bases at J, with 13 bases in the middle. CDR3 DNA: TGTGCCAGCAGCCAAGCCTCGACGTTGGGTAATTCACCCCTCCACTTT. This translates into CASSQASTLGNSPLHF.

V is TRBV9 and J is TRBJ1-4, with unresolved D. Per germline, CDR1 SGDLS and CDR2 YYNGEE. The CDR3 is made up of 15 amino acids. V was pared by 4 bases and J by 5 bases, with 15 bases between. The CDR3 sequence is CASSLSGRENEKLFF. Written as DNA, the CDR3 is TGTGCCAGCAGCCTAAGCGGACGGGAGAATGAAAAACTGTTTTTT.

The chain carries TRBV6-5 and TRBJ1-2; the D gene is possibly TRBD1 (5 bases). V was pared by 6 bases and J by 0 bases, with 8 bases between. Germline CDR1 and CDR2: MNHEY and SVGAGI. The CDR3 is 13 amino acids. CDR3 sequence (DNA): TGTGCCAGCAGCCAGGGTACTAACTATGGCTACACCTTC. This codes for CASSQGTNYGYTF.

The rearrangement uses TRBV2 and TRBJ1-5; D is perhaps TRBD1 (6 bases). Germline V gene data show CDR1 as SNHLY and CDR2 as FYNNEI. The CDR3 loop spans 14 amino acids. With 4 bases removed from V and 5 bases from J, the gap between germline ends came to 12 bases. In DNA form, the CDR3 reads TGTGCCAGCAGTGTATCGGGGGCCGATCAGCCCCAGCATTTT. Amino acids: CASSVSGADQPQHF.